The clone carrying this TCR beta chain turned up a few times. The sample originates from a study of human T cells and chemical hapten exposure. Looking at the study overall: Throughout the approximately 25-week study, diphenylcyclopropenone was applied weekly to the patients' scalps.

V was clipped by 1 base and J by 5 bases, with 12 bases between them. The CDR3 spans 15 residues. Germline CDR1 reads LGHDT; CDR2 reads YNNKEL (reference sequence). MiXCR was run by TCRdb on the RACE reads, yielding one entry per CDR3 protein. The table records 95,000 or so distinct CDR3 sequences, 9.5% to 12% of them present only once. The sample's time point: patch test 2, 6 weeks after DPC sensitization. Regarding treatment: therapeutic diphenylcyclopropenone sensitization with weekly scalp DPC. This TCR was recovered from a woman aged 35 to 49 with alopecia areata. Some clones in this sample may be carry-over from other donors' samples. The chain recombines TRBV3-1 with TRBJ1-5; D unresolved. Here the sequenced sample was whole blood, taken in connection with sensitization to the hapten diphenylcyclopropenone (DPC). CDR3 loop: CASSQGSSIYQPQHF. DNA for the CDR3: TGTGCCAGCAGCCAAGGGTCCAGCATCTATCAGCCCCAGCATTTT.